Below are 26 T cell receptor beta chains sequenced from a single sample in a study of naive and memory T cell subsets. Alpha and beta constant region primers primed reverse transcription for blood and skin samples. TCRdb ran MiXCR on the 5' RACE reads and lists one entry per CDR3 protein. The sample carries about 22,000 distinct CDR3 sequences, less than 5% recorded once. Adult healthy volunteers gave 2.5 ml peripheral blood for whole-blood RNA. Source of these receptors: a male donor in good health.

In its sample, this clonotype was seen many times. The chain carries TRBV7-9 and TRBJ1-6; D ambiguous. Trimming stripped 5 bases from V and 7 bases from J, with 15 bases between. The CDR3 totals 15 residues. CDR1 is SEHNR and CDR2 is FQNEAQ in the germline V gene (reference sequence). CDR3 coding DNA: TGTGCCAGCAGCCCTAGAACCGAAGCGAATTCACCCCTCCACTTT. Its translation: CASSPRTEANSPLHF.

This clonotype came up many times. The chain joins TRBV21-1 to TRBJ2-6; TRBD2 is the table's D call, not checked against the DNA. TRBV21-1 is assigned pseudogene status. This CDR3 is 14 amino acids long. The CDR3 bases are TGTGCCAGCCCGGGAGCTATTGGGGCCAACGTCCTGACTTTC. Translating it yields CASPGAIGANVLTF.

This clonotype was observed many times. V and J are TRBV27 and TRBJ2-1; 11 nucleotides align to TRBD2. From germline, CDR1 is MNHEY and CDR2 SMNVEV (reference sequence). The CDR3 covers 16 residues. V gave up 5 bases and J gave up 2 bases; unmatched junction bases: 5. CDR3 residues: CASSSSLAGAYNEQFF. The CDR3 DNA follows: TGTGCCAGCAGTAGCTCACTAGCGGGAGCCTACAATGAGCAGTTCTTC.

Many counts were recorded for this clonotype. V gene TRBV5-1 combines with J gene TRBJ2-1; TRBD1 agrees at 10 bases. The CDR3 runs 15 residues. The ends lost 4 bases at V and 5 bases at J; junction bases unmatched: 6. Germline V lookup: CDR1 SGHRS, CDR2 YFSETQ. CDR3 sequence (DNA): TGCGCCAGCAGCAATGACAGGGGGCGCGACAATGAGCAGTTCTTC. The encoded protein is CASSNDRGRDNEQFF.

This clonotype was detected ten times or more. The V call is TRBV28, the J call TRBJ1-5; D unclear. Germline V gene sequence: CDR1 MDHEN, CDR2 SYDVKM. V dropped 2 bases and J dropped 7 bases, with 12 bases sitting between them. The CDR3 is made up of 14 amino acids. CDR3 DNA sequence: TGTGCCAGCAGTTTAGCCCAGGCCCGCCAGCCCCAGCATTTT. It encodes CASSLAQARQPQHF.

This clonotype was found many times. The J gene is TRBJ1-3, the V gene TRBV4-1; D ambiguous. Trimming stripped 4 bases from V and 0 bases from J, with 13 bases between. The CDR3 consists of 16 residues. The germline CDR1 and CDR2 sequences are MGHRA and YSYEKL. As DNA, the CDR3 is TGCGCCAGCAGCCGTCCGTCCGGGGACTCTGGAAACACCATATATTTT. Its translation is CASSRPSGDSGNTIYF.

This clonotype has at least ten counts. The chain couples TRBV18 to TRBJ2-7; TRBD2 aligns across 7 bases. With V trimmed by 1 base and J by 3 bases, 6 bases remained unmatched. CDR3 length: 15 amino acids. Germline V gene sequence: CDR1 KGHSH, CDR2 LQKENI. CDR3 region: CASSPQGRGVYEQYF. CDR3 coding DNA: TGTGCCAGCTCACCACAGGGACGGGGGGTCTACGAGCAGTACTTC.

The chain employs TRBV7-2 and TRBJ1-5; no definite D call. V gave up 2 bases and J gave up 6 bases, with 8 bases separating them. The length of the CDR3 is 13 residues. In germline, CDR1 is SGHTA, CDR2 FQGNSA. This CDR3 is CASSLSGSQPQHF. The CDR3, as DNA: TGTGCCAGCAGCTTAAGCGGGTCTCAGCCCCAGCATTTT.

The J gene is TRBJ1-2, the V gene TRBV6-5; tentative D call: TRBD1 (6 bases). Trimming removed 0 bases from V and 4 bases from J, with 15 bases in between. The CDR3 has 16 amino acids. Germline-derived CDR1 and CDR2 are MNHEY and SVGAGI. CDR3 protein: CASSYSLRGPIYGYTF. CDR3 coding DNA: TGTGCCAGCAGTTACTCCCTCCGGGGGCCCATCTATGGCTACACCTTC.

Comment on this clonotype: A read error is possible here, since a much larger clone lies one base away. The chain couples TRBV27 to TRBJ1-5, with 10 bases matching TRBD1. The CDR3 extends over 17 amino acids. Germline V gives CDR1 MNHEY, CDR2 SMNVEV (reference sequence). The CDR3, as DNA: TGTGCCAGCAGTTTATCTACGGGACAGGGGAGCAATCAGCCCCAGAATTTT. Amino acids: CASSLSTGQGSNQPQNF.

This clonotype is medium-sized in the sample. The V and J genes are TRBV5-1 and TRBJ2-1, with unresolved D. The CDR3 length is 16 residues. The germline V and J ends were trimmed by 4 bases and 2 bases, with 16 bases remaining between them. Germline V gene lookup returns CDR1 SGHRS and CDR2 YFSETQ. CDR3 sequence reads: CASSGVNRVPYNEQFF. In nucleotides, the CDR3 is TGCGCCAGCAGCGGGGTAAATAGAGTCCCCTACAATGAGCAGTTCTTC.

This clonotype was recorded many times. This chain connects TRBV12-3 or TRBV12-4 to TRBJ1-3; TRBD1 is a possible D gene (5 bases). This CDR3 is built from 15 residues. Trimming stripped 6 bases from V and 0 bases from J, with 12 bases between. Here the CDR3 DNA reads TGTGCCAGCAGATGGGACCGCTACTCTGGAAACACCATATATTTT. It codes for CASRWDRYSGNTIYF.

This clonotype was observed at least ten times. CDR3 DNA sequence: TGTGCCAGCAGTGATGGGACACAGCTTAATTCACCCCTCCACTTT. Protein: CASSDGTQLNSPLHF. The chain has TRBV6-1 and TRBJ1-6, with D possibly being TRBD1 (6 bases). The CDR3 runs to 15 residues. The germline V gene has CDR1 MNHNS and CDR2 SASEGT. V lost 3 bases, J lost 6 bases, and 12 bases lay in between.

The chain employs TRBV29-1 and TRBJ2-1, with D possibly matching TRBD1 (6 bases). From germline, CDR1 is SQVTM and CDR2 ANQGSEA. There are 15 residues in the CDR3. CDR3 sequence: CTAYGEQGYYNEQFF. The CDR3, as DNA: TGCACCGCCTACGGGGAACAGGGCTACTACAATGAGCAGTTCTTC.

This clonotype is judged medium-sized. The chain recombines TRBV30 with TRBJ2-5; D is perhaps TRBD1 (5 bases). The V end was cut by 2 bases, the J end by 2 bases, with 9 bases between. The length of the CDR3 is 13 residues. Germline V gene lookup returns CDR1 GTSNPN and CDR2 SVGIG (reference sequence). CDR3 amino acids: CAWSLDNQETQYF. CDR3 DNA sequence: TGTGCCTGGAGTTTGGACAATCAAGAGACCCAGTACTTC.

This clonotype was observed at least ten times. V usage is TRBV5-1 and J usage is TRBJ2-3; D is unresolved. Trimming cost V 4 bases and J 4 bases, with 10 bases left between them. Germline V CDR1 and CDR2: SGHRS, YFSETQ. The CDR3 length is 13 residues. This chain's CDR3 is CASSPQLSDTQYF. DNA of the CDR3: TGCGCCAGCAGCCCCCAACTCTCAGATACGCAGTATTTT.

About this clonotype: Since a much larger clone is just one base distant, this may be a read error. This sequence joins TRBV5-1 and TRBJ2-1, with 10 bases matching TRBD1. V lost 0 bases to trimming and J lost 8 bases; unmatched junction nucleotides: 8. From germline, CDR1 is SGHRS and CDR2 YFSETQ. The CDR3 loop spans 16 amino acids. The chain's CDR3 is CASSLARDRGRDEQFF. The DNA for the CDR3 is TGCGCCAGCAGCTTGGCCCGGGACAGGGGTCGCGATGAGCAGTTCTTC.

This clonotype ranks as medium-sized (0.01 to 0.1%). The rearrangement uses TRBV6-5 and TRBJ2-7, with 9 bases identical to TRBD1. This CDR3 spans 14 amino acids. The germline V gene encodes CDR1 MNHEY and CDR2 SVGAGI. The J segment lost 3 bases and the V segment lost 0 bases, leaving 0 bases of the junction unmatched. As DNA, the CDR3 is TGTGCCAGCAGTTACTCGACAGGGGGCTACGAGCAGTACTTC. Translation gives CASSYSTGGYEQYF.

This clonotype was seen many times. V usage is TRBV18 and J usage is TRBJ1-6; unclear D gene. The CDR3 extends over 11 amino acids. V was pared by 3 bases and J by 6 bases, with 0 bases between. The germline CDR1 and CDR2 sequences are KGHSH and LQKENI. Here the CDR3 reads CASSPNSPLHF. CDR3 bases: TGTGCCAGCTCACCTAATTCACCCCTCCACTTT.

This clonotype was counted many times. This chain links TRBV20-1 with TRBJ1-6; D is uncertain. Germline CDR1 and CDR2: DFQATT and SNEGSKA (reference sequence). This CDR3 comprises 17 residues. The V end was cut by 0 bases, the J end by 8 bases, with 20 bases between. DNA of the CDR3: TGCAGTGCTAGAGATCGGAGAGAAGACTCGAACCATTCACCCCTCCACTTT. Translated, it gives CSARDRREDSNHSPLHF.

At least ten counts were recorded for this clonotype. The rearrangement uses TRBV12-3 or TRBV12-4 and TRBJ2-1, with unresolved D. This CDR3 comprises 15 residues. V lost 3 bases, J lost 2 bases, and 11 bases lay in between. CDR3 residues: CASSFQTATYNEQFF. Written as DNA, the CDR3 is TGTGCCAGCAGTTTTCAGACCGCGACCTACAATGAGCAGTTCTTC.

This clonotype occurred once. This could be a read error, since a much larger clone is one nucleotide away. The V call is TRBV12-3 or TRBV12-4, the J call TRBJ2-7; 12 bases are a match to TRBD2. The V and J ends lost 5 bases and 6 bases, in that order; junction bases with no gene match: 8. The CDR3 sequence is 15 residues long. CDR3 sequence: CASSPLAGGRGEQYF. CDR3 nucleotide sequence: TGTGCCAGCAGTCCACTAGCGGGAGGCCGGGGCGAGCAGTACTTC.

This clonotype was picked up many times. The V gene is TRBV6-2 or TRBV6-3, the J gene TRBJ2-1, with D perhaps matching TRBD2 (5 bases). The CDR3 is 15 residues long. Germline CDR1 reads MNHEY; CDR2 reads SVGEGT. V lost 6 bases to trimming and J lost 4 bases, with 16 bases between them. CDR3: CASREDLSPYNEQFF. CDR3 DNA sequence: TGTGCCAGCAGGGAGGACCTCTCCCCGTACAATGAGCAGTTCTTC.

This clonotype has at least ten counts. The chain couples TRBV4-1 to TRBJ2-3; TRBD2 matches at 8 bases. The junction had 10 bases not matched to a gene; V was cut back by 0 bases and J by 2 bases. Per the germline V gene, CDR1 is MGHRA and CDR2 is YSYEKL. The CDR3 is 18 residues long. The CDR3 loop is CASSQDSMAGGHTDTQYF. CDR3 in DNA: TGCGCCAGCAGCCAAGATAGCATGGCGGGAGGACACACAGATACGCAGTATTTT.

A word on this clonotype: This sequence may be a read error, since a much larger clone differs from it by one base. V is TRBV6-1 and J is TRBJ1-3, with D possibly TRBD1 on 6 matching bases. There are 19 residues in the CDR3. Germline CDR1 is MNHNS and CDR2 is SASEGT. The CDR3 region has the DNA TGTGCCATCAGTGAACAACGGGCGTTCTGGGGGCCCTCTGGAAACACCATATATTTT. Translating gives CAISEQRAFWGPSGNTIYF.

This clonotype has ten or more counts. The chain joins TRBV10-3 to TRBJ2-1, with unresolved D. From germline, CDR1 is ENHRY and CDR2 SYGVKD. V gave up 6 bases and J gave up 7 bases, with 10 bases separating them. CDR3 length: 12 amino acids. The CDR3 region is CAIRPESNEQFF. The CDR3 DNA follows: TGTGCCATCAGGCCCGAGAGTAATGAGCAGTTCTTC.